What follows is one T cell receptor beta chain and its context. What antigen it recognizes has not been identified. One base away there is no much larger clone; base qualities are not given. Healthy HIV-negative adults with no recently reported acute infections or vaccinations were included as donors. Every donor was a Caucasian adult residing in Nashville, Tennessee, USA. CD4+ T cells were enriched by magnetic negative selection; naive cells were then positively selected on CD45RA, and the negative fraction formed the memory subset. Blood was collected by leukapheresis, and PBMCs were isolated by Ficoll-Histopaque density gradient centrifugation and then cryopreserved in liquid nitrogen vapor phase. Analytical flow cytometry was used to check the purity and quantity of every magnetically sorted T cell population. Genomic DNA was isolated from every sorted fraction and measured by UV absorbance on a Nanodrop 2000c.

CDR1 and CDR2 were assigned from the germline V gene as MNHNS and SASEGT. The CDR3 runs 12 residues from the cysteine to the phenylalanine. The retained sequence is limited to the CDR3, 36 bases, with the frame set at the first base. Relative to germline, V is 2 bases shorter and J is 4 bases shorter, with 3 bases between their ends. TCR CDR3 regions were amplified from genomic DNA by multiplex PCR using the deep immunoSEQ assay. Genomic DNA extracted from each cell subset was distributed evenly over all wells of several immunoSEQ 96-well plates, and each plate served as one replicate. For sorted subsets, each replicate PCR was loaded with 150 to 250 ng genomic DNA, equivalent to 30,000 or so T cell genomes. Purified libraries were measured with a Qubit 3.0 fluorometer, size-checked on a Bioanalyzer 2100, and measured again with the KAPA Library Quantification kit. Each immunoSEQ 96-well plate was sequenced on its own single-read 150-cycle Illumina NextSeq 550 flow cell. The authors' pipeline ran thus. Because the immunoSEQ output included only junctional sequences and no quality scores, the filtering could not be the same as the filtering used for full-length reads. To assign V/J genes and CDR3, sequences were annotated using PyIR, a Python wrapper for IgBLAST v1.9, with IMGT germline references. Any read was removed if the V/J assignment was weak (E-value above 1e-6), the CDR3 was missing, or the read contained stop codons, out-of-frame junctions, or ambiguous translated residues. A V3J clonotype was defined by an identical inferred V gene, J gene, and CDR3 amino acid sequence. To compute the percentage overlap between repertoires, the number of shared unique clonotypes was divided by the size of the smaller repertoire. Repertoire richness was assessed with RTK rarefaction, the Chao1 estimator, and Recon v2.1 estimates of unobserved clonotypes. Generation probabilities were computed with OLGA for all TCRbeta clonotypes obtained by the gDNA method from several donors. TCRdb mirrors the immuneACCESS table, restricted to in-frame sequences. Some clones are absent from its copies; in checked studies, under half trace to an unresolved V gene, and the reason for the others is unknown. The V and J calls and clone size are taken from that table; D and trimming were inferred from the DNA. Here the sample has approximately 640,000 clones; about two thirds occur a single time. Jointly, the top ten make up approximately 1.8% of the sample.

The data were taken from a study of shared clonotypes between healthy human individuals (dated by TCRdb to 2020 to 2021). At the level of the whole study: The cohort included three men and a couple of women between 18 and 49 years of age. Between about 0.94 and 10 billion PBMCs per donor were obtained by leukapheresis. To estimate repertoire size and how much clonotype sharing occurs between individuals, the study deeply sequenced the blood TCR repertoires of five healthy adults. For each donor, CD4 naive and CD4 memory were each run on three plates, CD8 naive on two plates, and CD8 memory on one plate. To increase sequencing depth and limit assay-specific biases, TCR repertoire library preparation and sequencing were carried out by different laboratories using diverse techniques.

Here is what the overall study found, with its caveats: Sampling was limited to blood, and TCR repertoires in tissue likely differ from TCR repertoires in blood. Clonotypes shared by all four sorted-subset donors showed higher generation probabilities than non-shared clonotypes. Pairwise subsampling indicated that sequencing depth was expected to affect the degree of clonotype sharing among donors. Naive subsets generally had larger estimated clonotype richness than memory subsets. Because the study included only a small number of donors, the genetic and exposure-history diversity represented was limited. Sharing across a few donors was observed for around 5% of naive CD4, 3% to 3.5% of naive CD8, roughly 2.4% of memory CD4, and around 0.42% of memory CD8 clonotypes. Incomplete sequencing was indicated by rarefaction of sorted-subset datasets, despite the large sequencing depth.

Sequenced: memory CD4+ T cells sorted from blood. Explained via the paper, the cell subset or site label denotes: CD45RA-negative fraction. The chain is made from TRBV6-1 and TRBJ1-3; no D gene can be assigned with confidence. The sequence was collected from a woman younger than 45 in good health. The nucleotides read TGTGCCAGCAGTGAATTGGGAAACACCATATATTTT. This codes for CASSELGNTIYF.